This TCR beta chain stems from a study of T cells after yellow fever vaccination. Generation of TCR cDNA used 5'RACE template switching (which added a universal primer site and UMIs). TCRdb analysed the 5' RACE reads with MiXCR anew, one entry per CDR3 protein. The profile covers under 70,000 distinct CDR3 sequences, with approximately 7% appearing a single time and around 44% taken by the ten largest. This clonotype was picked up many times. Its antigen is undetermined. The study's findings and limits: After the booster, about 95% of CD4 and more than 85% of CD8 primary-response clones were re-detected. The secondary response showed a weaker magnitude and a faster peak, day 5 versus 15.

This CDR3 comprises 16 residues. The V and J ends lost 5 bases and 3 bases respectively, with 17 bases between them. Germline-derived CDR1 and CDR2 are PRHDT and FYEKMQ (reference sequence). This receptor was taken from a young man who received the YFV17D yellow fever vaccine. The source material was CD8+ T cells sorted from PBMCs, sampled on the day of the first yellow fever vaccination. The V and J genes are TRBV13 and TRBJ1-3; D call uncertain. CDR3 DNA sequence: TGTGCCAGCAGCCACCGCCCAGGACGGATTGGAAACACCATATATTTT. Its translation: CASSHRPGRIGNTIYF.